This T cell receptor (beta chain) was identified in a study of blood T cell repertoires in COVID-19. Study-level information: Samples taken during acute and convalescent COVID-19 were collected in the United States, Italy and Spain. Sources were T cells, B-cell-depleted T cells, or PBMCs; the material itself was cDNA or gDNA.

Authors' data handling: Amplification of reference gene primers provided the estimated nucleated cell counts. Only in-frame clones appear in the TCRdb table, and some are missing; sequencing was by immunoSEQ multiplex PCR. V, J and clone size were drawn from that table, and D and trimming were deduced from the DNA. This table holds approximately 130,000 clones, approximately 85% found once. Germline V gene data show CDR1 as SNHLY and CDR2 as FYNNEI. The CDR3 extends over 14 amino acids. V was trimmed by 4 bases and J by 2 bases, leaving 12 bases between them. This chain uses TRBV2 with TRBJ2-7, with D possibly matching TRBD1 (6 bases). The sequenced sample consisted of peripheral blood. The source is a human donor in a cohort sampled during active COVID-19. CDR3 residues: CASSAQGTPYEQYF. The DNA for the CDR3 is TGTGCCAGCAGTGCTCAGGGGACACCCTACGAGCAGTACTTC.